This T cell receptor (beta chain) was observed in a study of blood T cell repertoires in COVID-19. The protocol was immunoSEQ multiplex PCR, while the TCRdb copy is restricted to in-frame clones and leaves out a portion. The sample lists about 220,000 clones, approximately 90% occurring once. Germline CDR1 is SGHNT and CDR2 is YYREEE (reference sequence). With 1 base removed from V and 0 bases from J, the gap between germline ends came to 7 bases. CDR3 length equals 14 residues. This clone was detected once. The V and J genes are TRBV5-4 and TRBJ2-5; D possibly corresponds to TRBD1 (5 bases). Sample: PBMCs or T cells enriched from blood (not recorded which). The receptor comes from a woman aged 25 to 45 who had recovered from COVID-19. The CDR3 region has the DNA TGTGCCAGCAGCTTGAGACAGCACCAAGAGACCCAGTACTTC. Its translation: CASSLRQHQETQYF.